The T cell receptor beta chain described here comes from a study of blood T cell repertoires in COVID-19. Study overall: Italy, Spain and the United States were the sources of the convalescent and acute COVID-19 samples. Sample material is recorded as cDNA or gDNA derived from T cells, B-cell-depleted T cells, or PBMCs.

Original processing notes: Estimation of nucleated cell counts relied on the amplification of reference gene primers. Assay used: immunoSEQ multiplex PCR; TCRdb lists only in-frame clones, some missing. From that table come the V and J calls and clone size; the DNA was used to work out D and trimming. The sample contains approximately 300,000 clones, roughly nine tenths of which appear only once. The germline V gene encodes CDR1 SGHTA and CDR2 FQGNSA. This CDR3 is built from 13 residues. V lost 2 bases to trimming and J lost 6 bases; unmatched junction nucleotides: 3. This receptor was taken from a man aged 18 to 30 with active or convalescent COVID-19. What was sequenced was peripheral blood. The chain has TRBV7-2 and TRBJ2-7; TRBD2 matches at 8 bases. Here the CDR3 DNA reads TGTGCCAGCAGCTTAAGCGGGAGTGCCGAGCAGTACTTC. It yields the protein CASSLSGSAEQYF.